The rows below give T cell receptor beta chains drawn from one sample of a study of CD8+ T cells in alopecia areata. This table comes from immunoSEQ multiplex PCR, and its TCRdb copy is limited to in-frame clones, with some not included. The repertoire holds around 140,000 clones, about 88% seen once, with around 13% in the top ten. The sequenced sample was CD8+ T cells sorted from blood, obtained at week 4, from a patient treated with tofacitinib. These receptors were obtained from a human donor with alopecia areata. Both conserved end residues are trimmed from each CDR3. Fields, in order: J gene, V gene, CDR3 protein.

>TRBJ2-7|TRBV13
ASSKGLAAYEQY
>TRBJ2-1|TRBV30
AWSGPPSEQF
>TRBJ1-1|TRBV5-6
ASSLGFGGRTEAF
>TRBJ1-2|TRBV19
ASTAAPRELNYGYT
>TRBJ2-7|TRBV27
ASSNTAHYEQY
>TRBJ2-1|TRBV29-1
SVEAPTSGEQNSYNEQF
>TRBJ2-5|TRBV7-9
ASSLQETQY
>TRBJ2-3|TRBV25-1
ASSEYGGTDTQY
>TRBJ1-2|TRBV5-6
ASSPPMGADGYT
>TRBJ1-1|TRBV7-9
ASGSMDTEAF
>TRBJ2-1|TRBV29-1
SVGVRLAGERSYNEQF
>TRBJ2-3|TRBV5-1
ASSTGTGDTDTQY
>TRBJ2-7|TRBV29-1
SVEWDGGRSYEQY
>TRBJ2-1|TRBV29-1
SVEEGYNEQF
>TRBJ2-3|TRBV5-6
ASSVSGGTDTQY
>TRBJ2-1|TRBV7-9
ASSLGTSRSYNEQF
>TRBJ1-1|TRBV7-9
ASSPRPDGNTEAF
>TRBJ2-2|TRBV7-3
ASSLEVYSNTGELF
>TRBJ2-5|TRBV29-1
SVEELEETQY
>TRBJ2-7|TRBV6-5
ASRTDSFGEQY
>TRBJ2-7|TRBV16
ASSQRGGEQY
>TRBJ2-1|TRBV7-9
ASSLGGDSYNEQF
>TRBJ1-5|TRBV29-1
SVAGGGSYQPQH
>TRBJ1-5|TRBV30
AWSVSGSQPQH
>TRBJ2-5|TRBV6-5
ASSYSFAGSETQY
>TRBJ2-7|TRBV13
ASSHSPSYEQY
>TRBJ1-1|TRBV11-1
ASSHSGTGGSEAF
>TRBJ2-1|TRBV7-8
ASSVKPRDFEF